Below are 27 T cell receptor beta chains sequenced from a single sample in a study of T cell responses to AZD1222 COVID-19 vaccine. This table comes from immunoSEQ multiplex PCR, and its TCRdb copy is limited to in-frame clones, with some not included. The sample includes about 140,000 clones, more than 85% of them seen just once. Sequencing used peripheral blood, obtained 28 days after the second AZD1222 dose. The source of these receptors is an adult who received the AZD1222 COVID-19 vaccine.

The V call is TRBV2, the J call TRBJ1-4; the D is unclear. Germline CDR1 and CDR2: SNHLY and FYNNEI. V shed 4 bases and J shed 7 bases, with 13 bases lying between them. This CDR3 region has 14 residues. The CDR3 nucleotides read TGTGCCAGCAGTGGGGCTCGATATAGTGAAAAACTGTTTTTT. It codes for CASSGARYSEKLFF.

The V call is TRBV5-1, the J call TRBJ2-7, with 7 bases identical to TRBD1. The CDR3 has 16 amino acids. CDR1 is SGHRS, CDR2 YFSETQ, per germline. Trimming removed 0 bases from V and 0 bases from J; junction bases left unmatched: 6. This CDR3 reads CASSLAATGTSYEQYF. The CDR3 coding sequence is TGCGCCAGCAGCTTGGCCGCGACAGGGACCTCCTACGAGCAGTACTTC.

The chain recombines TRBV6-5 with TRBJ2-7; 15 positions agree with TRBD2. Germline V gene sequence: CDR1 MNHEY, CDR2 SVGAGI. Trimming took 11 bases from V and 4 from J; bases not matched to a gene: 3. The CDR3 runs to 13 residues. The CDR3 DNA follows: TGTGCCGGGGGACTAGCGGGAGGTTACGAGCAGTACTTC. Amino acid sequence: CAGGLAGGYEQYF.

This sequence joins TRBV6-5 and TRBJ1-1; TRBD1 is a possible D gene (6 bases). V shed 7 bases and J shed 1 base, with 16 bases lying between them. The CDR3 spans 15 residues. The germline V gene has CDR1 MNHEY and CDR2 SVGAGI. DNA of the CDR3: TGTGCCAGCACCGGGCAGGCAGGGGCGAACACTGAAGCTTTCTTT. This encodes CASTGQAGANTEAFF.

The V call is TRBV6-6, the J call TRBJ2-1; D possibly matches TRBD1 or TRBD2 (6 bases each). The germline V gene has CDR1 MNHNY and CDR2 SVGAGI (reference sequence). The CDR3 totals 15 residues. Trimming left V 6 bases short and J 3 bases short, with 15 bases between. The CDR3 DNA is TGTGCCAGCAGCCACCAAGGGGGGAGCTACAATGAGCAGTTCTTC. It specifies CASSHQGGSYNEQFF.

The chain recombines TRBV2 with TRBJ1-2, with D possibly being TRBD1 (5 bases). V shed 5 bases and J shed 4 bases, with 14 bases lying between them. The CDR3 sequence is 14 residues long. Germline V gene lookup returns CDR1 SNHLY and CDR2 FYNNEI. The CDR3 protein is CASSFSGTVYGYTF. In DNA, the CDR3 is TGTGCCAGCAGTTTCTCCGGGACCGTCTATGGCTACACCTTC.

The J gene is TRBJ2-2, the V gene TRBV7-7; 7 positions match TRBD1. The germline V gene has CDR1 SSHAT and CDR2 FNYEAQ (reference sequence). Trimming removed 3 bases from V and 3 bases from J; junction bases left unmatched: 4. CDR3 length: 15 residues. CDR3 sequence (DNA): TGTGCCAGCAGCTTGTCTCAGGGGGACACCGGGGAGCTGTTTTTT. It specifies CASSLSQGDTGELFF. Full variable domain (outside the CDR3, taken from reference TRBV7-7 and TRBJ2-2): GAGVSQSPRYKVTKRGQDVTLRCDPISSHATLYWYQQALGQGPEFLTYFNYEAQPDKSGLPSDRFSAERPEGSISTLTIQRTEQRDSAMYRCASSLSQGDTGELFFGEGSRLTVL.

V and J are TRBV5-1 and TRBJ1-4; D is perhaps TRBD1 (5 bases). Trimming took 1 base from V and 8 from J, leaving 9 bases between them. This CDR3 has 13 residues. The V gene's germline CDR1 is SGHRS and CDR2 YFSETQ. The CDR3 DNA follows: TGCGCCAGCAGCTTGCGACAGTTGGAAAAACTGTTTTTT. Translating gives CASSLRQLEKLFF.

The chain is built from TRBV6-5 and TRBJ2-7; TRBD2 aligns across 10 bases. Looked up from germline, CDR1 is MNHEY and CDR2 is SVGAGI. J lost 4 bases, V lost 10 bases, and 7 bases had no gene match. This CDR3 is built from 13 residues. Here the CDR3 DNA reads TGTGCCACCCGGAGCGGGGGGGTGTACGAGCAGTACTTC. It yields the protein CATRSGGVYEQYF.

The V and J genes are TRBV14 and TRBJ2-1, with TRBD2 matching over 10 bases. Germline CDR1 and CDR2: SGHDN and FVKESK. V shed 4 bases, J shed 7 bases, and the junction held 7 bases outside the gene matches. The CDR3 has 15 residues. The CDR3 spells CASSPSSGRRNEQFF. CDR3 DNA: TGTGCCAGCAGCCCATCTAGCGGGAGAAGGAATGAGCAGTTCTTC.

The V and J genes are TRBV7-8 and TRBJ1-1; no clear D. The CDR3 loop spans 11 amino acids. Germline assignment: CDR1 SGHVS and CDR2 FQNEAQ. The V end lost 7 bases, the J end lost 7 bases, and 10 bases lay between the germline ends. The CDR3 loop reads CASILGIEAFF. The DNA of the CDR3 is TGTGCCAGCATCCTGGGGATTGAAGCTTTCTTT.

This chain uses TRBV21-1 with TRBJ2-7; TRBD1, the D gene given by the table, was not confirmed from the DNA. TRBV21-1 counts as a pseudogene. There are 12 residues in the CDR3. The CDR3 sequence is CASSARSYEQYF. DNA of the CDR3: TGTGCCAGCAGCGCCAGAAGCTACGAGCAGTACTTC.

The rearrangement joins TRBV4-2 to TRBJ2-2; D unclear. Germline CDR1 reads LGHNA; CDR2 reads YNFKEQ. This CDR3 contains 13 residues. The germline V and J ends were trimmed by 0 bases and 8 bases, with 7 bases remaining between them. CDR3 sequence: CASSQEKGGELFF. The CDR3 DNA reads TGTGCCAGCAGCCAAGAGAAGGGAGGGGAGCTGTTTTTT.

This rearrangement joins TRBV7-9 to TRBJ1-1; D is uncertain. Germline V gene sequence: CDR1 SEHNR, CDR2 FQNEAQ (reference sequence). This CDR3 region has 14 residues. Trimming left V 1 base short and J 1 base short, with 7 bases between. Here the CDR3 reads CASSLGVGNTEAFF. The CDR3 DNA follows: TGTGCCAGCAGCTTAGGGGTCGGGAACACTGAAGCTTTCTTT.

This clone was picked up one time. The chain joins TRBV15 to TRBJ2-3; D uncertain. The ends were cut back, 0 bases at V and 4 bases at J, with 8 bases in the middle. The CDR3 is 14 amino acids. Germline V lookup: CDR1 LNHNV, CDR2 YYDKDF (reference sequence). The CDR3 region is CATSREYVADTQYF. The CDR3 coding sequence is TGTGCCACCAGCAGAGAGTATGTAGCAGATACGCAGTATTTT.

In this sample, this clone turned up once. The chain links TRBV7-3 to TRBJ1-2, with D perhaps TRBD1 (6 bases). CDR3 length: 15 amino acids. V was shortened by 3 bases and J by 2 bases, with 13 bases between the two germline ends. Germline V lookup: CDR1 SGHTA, CDR2 FQGTGA. The CDR3 spells CASSLHSGTNYGYTF. CDR3 bases: TGTGCCAGCAGCTTGCATTCCGGGACAAACTATGGCTACACCTTC.

The chain recombines TRBV9 with TRBJ2-1; 9 bases are shared with TRBD2. The germline V gene encodes CDR1 SGDLS and CDR2 YYNGEE. After removal of 4 bases from V and 8 bases from J, the junction contained 7 bases not matched to a gene. The CDR3 has 14 amino acids. The CDR3 sequence: CASSLSGRRDEQFF. In nucleotides, the CDR3 is TGTGCCAGCAGCCTTAGCGGGAGACGGGATGAGCAGTTCTTC.

CDR3 DNA sequence: TGTGCCAGCAGTTTGGGGATCGGTTCACCCCTCCACTTT. The encoded protein is CASSLGIGSPLHF. The chain links TRBV27 to TRBJ1-6; D call uncertain. The germline V gene has CDR1 MNHEY and CDR2 SMNVEV (reference sequence). V was pared by 3 bases and J by 9 bases, with 9 bases between. The CDR3 is 13 amino acids.

The V call is TRBV7-3, the J call TRBJ2-1, with D maybe TRBD2 (5 bases). The CDR3 consists of 14 residues. Trimming shortened V by 2 bases and J by 3 bases, and 8 bases separated the two germline ends. Germline assignment: CDR1 SGHTA and CDR2 FQGTGA. The CDR3 DNA sequence: TGTGCCAGCAGCTTAGGAGGAGGCTACAATGAGCAGTTCTTC. Amino acid sequence: CASSLGGGYNEQFF.

This clone turned up a few times. V and J are TRBV29-1 and TRBJ1-1, with D maybe TRBD1 (5 bases). Trimming removed 4 bases from V and 6 bases from J, with 9 bases in between. Germline values: CDR1 SQVTM, CDR2 ANQGSEA. This CDR3 is 11 amino acids long. The chain's CDR3 is CSVADSSEAFF. As DNA, the CDR3 is TGCAGCGTTGCCGACAGTTCTGAAGCTTTCTTT. Full variable domain (remainder filled in from reference TRBV29-1 and TRBJ1-1): SAVISQKPSRDICQRGTSLTIQCQVDSQVTMMFWYRQQPGQSLTLIATANQGSEATYESGFVIDKFPISRPNLTFSTLTVSNMSPEDSSIYLCSVADSSEAFFGQGTRLTVV.

The chain carries TRBV9 and TRBJ1-2; 7 bases fit TRBD1. Trimming took 3 bases from V and 0 from J; bases not matched to a gene: 5. This CDR3 region has 15 residues. Germline CDR1 reads SGDLS; CDR2 reads YYNGEE. Here the CDR3 reads CASSGGQISNYGYTF. DNA of the CDR3: TGTGCCAGCAGCGGGGGACAGATATCTAACTATGGCTACACCTTC.

This clone has more than one count but fewer than ten. V usage is TRBV4-1 and J usage is TRBJ2-3; TRBD2 is a possible D gene (6 bases). The CDR3 has 14 amino acids. Germline values: CDR1 MGHRA, CDR2 YSYEKL. Trimming removed 5 bases at V and 0 bases at J, with 9 bases between. The CDR3 DNA sequence: TGCGCCAGCAGCTTTGCGGGGAGCACAGATACGCAGTATTTT. Translating gives CASSFAGSTDTQYF.

This chain uses TRBV4-2 with TRBJ2-1; the D is unclear. Trimming pared 3 bases from V and 2 bases from J, leaving 11 bases between. The CDR3 runs 15 residues. CDR1 and CDR2 (germline): LGHNA, YNFKEQ. The CDR3 bases are TGTGCCAGCAGCCATAACCCGGCGGCCTACAATGAGCAGTTCTTC. Translation gives CASSHNPAAYNEQFF.

The chain is built from TRBV6-5 and TRBJ2-7; tentative D call: TRBD2 (5 bases). Germline assignment: CDR1 MNHEY and CDR2 SVGAGI. Trimming stripped 6 bases from V and 3 bases from J, with 15 bases between. The CDR3 loop spans 14 amino acids. The chain's CDR3 is CASRDSTARYEQYF. Here the CDR3 DNA reads TGTGCCAGCAGGGACTCCACTGCCCGCTACGAGCAGTACTTC.

This sequence joins TRBV6-2 or TRBV6-3 and TRBJ2-1; D gene ambiguous. V lost 3 bases, J lost 6 bases, and 9 bases lay in between. The length of the CDR3 is 13 residues. Germline V gene sequence: CDR1 MNHEY, CDR2 SVGEGT. For the CDR3, the DNA is TGTGCCAGCAGTTATTCCGCAATCAATGAGCAGTTCTTC. Translated, it gives CASSYSAINEQFF.

The chain uses TRBV6-1 and TRBJ2-7; the D is unclear. The CDR3 has 14 amino acids. The V gene's germline CDR1 is MNHNS and CDR2 SASEGT. The ends were cut back, 2 bases at V and 1 base at J, with 9 bases in the middle. The CDR3, as DNA: TGTGCCAGCAGTGAAAGACATGGATCCTACGAGCAGTACTTC. It encodes CASSERHGSYEQYF.

This chain uses TRBV18 with TRBJ1-6; 10 nucleotides align to TRBD1. J gave up 10 bases and V 4 bases, and 7 bases lay outside the gene matches. The germline CDR1 and CDR2 sequences are KGHSH and LQKENI. The CDR3 loop spans 15 amino acids. The DNA of the CDR3 is TGTGCCAGCTCACAAGGACAGGGGGTTGGGTCACCCCTCCACTTT. Its protein product is CASSQGQGVGSPLHF.